The rows below give T cell receptor beta chains drawn from one sample of a study of cytomegalovirus exposure and HLA in healthy donors. Sequencing used immunoSEQ multiplex PCR; TCRdb keeps in-frame clones, though not all of them. The sample yields some 220,000 clones, about 85% seen once. Sequencing was done on a sample of PBMCs. Receptor source: a girl between 2 and 10 years old in good health and CMV-seronegative. Each CDR3 is given with its conserved first and last residue. D genes are given only for firm matches. Rows give clone size only sometimes, using once, few, many, or a class for an expanded clone.

J gene	clone size	D gene	V gene	CDR3 protein	CDR3 DNA
TRBJ1-5	.	TRBD1	TRBV30	CAWTGQQNQPQHF	TGTGCCTGGACGGGACAGCAAAATCAGCCCCAGCATTTT
TRBJ1-5	few	.	TRBV6-1	CASSEVIHTGRRKQPQHF	TGTGCCAGCAGTGAAGTCATCCATACAGGGAGAAGGAAGCAGCCCCAGCATTTT
TRBJ2-2	once	TRBD2	TRBV5-1	CASSLNRGGASGGALLTGELFF	TGCGCCAGCAGCTTGAATCGGGGAGGGGCTAGCGGGGGGGCCTTATTGACCGGGGAGCTGTTTTTT
TRBJ1-1	.	.	TRBV30	CAWSVLTGSYEAFF	TGTGCCTGGAGTGTATTGACGGGGTCTTATGAAGCTTTCTTT
TRBJ2-2	.	.	TRBV25-1	CASTPGLPNTGELFF	TGTGCCAGCACCCCCGGACTGCCCAACACCGGGGAGCTGTTTTTT
TRBJ2-3	.	TRBD1	TRBV7-9	CASSGDRSTDTQYF	TGTGCCAGCAGCGGGGACAGATCCACAGATACGCAGTATTTT
TRBJ2-2	.	.	TRBV7-9	CASRRLGGPGELFF	TGTGCCAGCAGACGATTAGGGGGTCCCGGGGAGCTGTTTTTT
TRBJ2-7	.	TRBD2	TRBV13	CASSLGPPRSGGAYEQYF	TGTGCCAGCAGCTTAGGCCCCCCTCGGTCGGGGGGGGCCTACGAGCAGTACTTC
TRBJ1-1	.	.	TRBV6-1	CASSEWGGGDIEAFF	TGTGCCAGCAGTGAATGGGGAGGGGGTGACATTGAAGCTTTCTTT
TRBJ1-1	.	.	TRBV7-9	CASSPVRQSLREAFF	TGTGCCAGCAGCCCGGTTCGACAATCCTTGCGCGAAGCTTTCTTT
TRBJ1-2	.	TRBD1	TRBV2	CASRYRGLEDGYTF	TGTGCCAGCAGGTACAGGGGGCTCGAGGATGGCTACACCTTC
TRBJ1-1	.	.	TRBV7-9	CASSLSWNRKNTEAFF	TGTGCCAGCAGCTTATCCTGGAACAGGAAGAACACTGAAGCTTTCTTT
TRBJ2-3	.	TRBD2	TRBV30	CAWDPGTGGRDTQYF	TGTGCCTGGGACCCAGGGACGGGGGGGCGGGATACGCAGTATTTT
TRBJ2-7	.	TRBD2	TRBV10-1	CASSDPGLAGEVQYF	TGCGCCAGCAGTGACCCGGGACTAGCGGGAGAGGTGCAGTACTTC
TRBJ1-1	.	TRBD1	TRBV6-1	CASRQGITEAFF	TGTGCCAGCAGACAGGGGATCACTGAAGCTTTCTTT
TRBJ1-1	.	TRBD1	TRBV5-1	CASSLASGTGTTEAFF	TGCGCCAGCAGCTTGGCGTCCGGGACAGGGACCACTGAAGCTTTCTTT
TRBJ2-2	.	.	TRBV5-6	CASSPGRGPGELFF	TGTGCCAGCAGCCCCGGGAGGGGGCCCGGGGAGCTGTTTTTT
TRBJ2-3	.	.	TRBV30	CAWTVVNTQYF	TGTGCCTGGACGGTGGTAAATACGCAGTATTTT
TRBJ2-2	once	TRBD2	TRBV7-6	CASSGTSGRTGELFF	TGTGCCAGCAGCGGTACTAGCGGGAGGACCGGGGAGCTGTTTTTT
TRBJ1-1	.	.	TRBV11-2	CASSPSLPGTEAFF	TGTGCCAGCAGCCCCTCATTACCAGGGACTGAAGCTTTCTTT
TRBJ2-1	.	TRBD1	TRBV29-1	CSVNTPGQVHNEQFF	TGCAGCGTTAACACACCGGGACAGGTCCACAATGAGCAGTTCTTC
TRBJ2-2	.	TRBD2	TRBV27	CASWEGNTGELFF	TGTGCCAGCTGGGAGGGGAACACCGGGGAGCTGTTTTTT
TRBJ2-7	.	TRBD2	TRBV18	CASSPPGGRAVGEQYF	TGTGCCAGCTCACCACCCGGTGGGAGGGCCGTAGGGGAGCAGTACTTC
TRBJ2-5	.	TRBD1	TRBV19	CASSIIRDRGEETQYF	TGTGCCAGTAGTATTATCCGGGACAGGGGAGAAGAGACCCAGTACTTC
TRBJ2-5	once	.	TRBV7-2	CASSLDREETQYF	TGTGCCAGCAGCTTAGATAGAGAGGAGACCCAGTACTTC
TRBJ1-1	.	.	TRBV5-1	CASSDQKPGTEAFF	TGCGCCAGCAGCGATCAAAAGCCAGGCACTGAAGCTTTCTTT
TRBJ2-5	.	TRBD2	TRBV5-1	CASSLTGLAGGKETQYF	TGCGCCAGCAGCCTGACGGGACTAGCGGGGGGCAAAGAGACCCAGTACTTC
TRBJ1-4	.	TRBD1	TRBV27	CASTRTGWDEKLFF	TGTGCCAGCACCCGGACAGGGTGGGATGAAAAACTGTTTTTT
TRBJ2-5	.	TRBD2	TRBV2	CASSEYLLAGDRQETQYF	TGTGCCAGCAGTGAATATTTACTAGCGGGAGACCGACAAGAGACCCAGTACTTC
TRBJ1-2	.	TRBD1	TRBV7-6	CASSLEAGQTIGGYTF	TGTGCCAGCAGCTTAGAGGCGGGACAGACAATTGGTGGCTACACCTTC
TRBJ1-5	.	.	TRBV28	CASSLTGRSNQPQHF	TGTGCCAGCAGTTTGACAGGTAGAAGCAATCAGCCCCAGCATTTT
TRBJ2-4	few	TRBD2	TRBV18	CASSPPGGRADKNIQYF	TGTGCCAGCTCACCACCTGGCGGGAGGGCTGACAAAAACATTCAGTACTTC
TRBJ2-7	.	TRBD2	TRBV10-1	CASSEIAGTKEQYF	TGCGCCAGCAGTGAAATAGCGGGGACGAAGGAGCAGTACTTC
TRBJ1-1	.	.	TRBV6-5	CASSPGLMNTEAFF	TGTGCCAGCAGTCCGGGACTCATGAACACTGAAGCTTTCTTT
TRBJ2-7	.	TRBD1	TRBV27	CASSYGQGAGKLYEQYF	TGTGCCAGCAGTTACGGTCAGGGGGCGGGTAAACTCTACGAGCAGTACTTC
TRBJ1-3	.	.	TRBV29-1	CSVESGYGNTIYF	TGCAGCGTTGAATCAGGGTACGGAAACACCATATATTTT
TRBJ2-1	.	TRBD2	TRBV18	CASSATGTSGTAPNEQFF	TGTGCCAGCTCAGCAACCGGGACTAGCGGGACCGCCCCCAATGAGCAGTTCTTC
TRBJ1-1	once	.	TRBV19	CASTPPMNTEAFF	TGTGCCAGTACCCCCCCCATGAACACTGAAGCTTTCTTT
TRBJ2-3	.	.	TRBV6-1	CASSEGGVGTQYF	TGTGCCAGCAGTGAAGGGGGGGTAGGTACGCAGTATTTT
TRBJ1-2	.	.	TRBV19	CASTRNGDGIGYTF	TGTGCCAGTACTCGGAACGGAGACGGAATCGGCTACACCTTC
TRBJ2-3	.	.	TRBV5-6	CASSSPADTQYF	TGTGCCAGCAGCTCTCCAGCGGATACGCAGTATTTT
TRBJ1-2	.	TRBD1	TRBV4-1	CASSQDSGRGRGYTF	TGCGCCAGCAGCCAAGATTCGGGCAGGGGGCGAGGCTACACCTTC
TRBJ2-7	.	TRBD1	TRBV5-1	CASTHDRAYEQYF	TGCGCCAGCACCCACGACAGGGCCTACGAGCAGTACTTC
TRBJ2-1	once	TRBD2	TRBV5-4	CASSSTSGNEQFF	TGTGCCAGCAGCTCTACTAGCGGCAATGAGCAGTTCTTC
TRBJ2-7	.	TRBD1	TRBV6-5	CASRLDRVHEQYF	TGTGCCAGCAGATTAGACAGGGTCCACGAGCAGTACTTC
TRBJ1-3	.	.	TRBV27	CASSVEGSGNTIYF	TGTGCCAGCAGTGTCGAGGGATCTGGAAACACCATATATTTT
TRBJ2-5	.	TRBD2	TRBV18	CASSPTGGEETQYF	TGTGCCAGCTCACCAACGGGGGGGGAAGAGACCCAGTACTTC
TRBJ2-5	.	TRBD1	TRBV29-1	CSVTHTPGGGETQYF	TGCAGCGTCACGCATACCCCAGGGGGCGGGGAGACCCAGTACTTC
TRBJ2-6	few	TRBD1	TRBV19	CASSRDSVSGANVLTF	TGTGCCAGTAGTAGGGACAGTGTTTCGGGGGCCAACGTCCTGACTTTC
TRBJ1-1	.	.	TRBV6-1	CASSEALLGGAMNTEAFF	TGTGCCAGCAGTGAAGCGCTTCTGGGGGGGGCCATGAACACTGAAGCTTTCTTT
TRBJ2-3	few	.	TRBV9	CASSVVGGELTDTQYF	TGTGCCAGCAGCGTAGTCGGGGGAGAGCTCACAGATACGCAGTATTTT
TRBJ2-7	.	TRBD2	TRBV10-2	CASTISIAGGGYEQYF	TGCGCCAGCACGATATCAATAGCGGGAGGCGGGTACGAGCAGTACTTC
TRBJ2-1	.	TRBD2	TRBV11-2	CASSFSGGGNEQFF	TGTGCCAGCAGCTTTAGCGGGGGGGGGAATGAGCAGTTCTTC
TRBJ1-1	.	.	TRBV30	CAWRSGILSTEAFF	TGTGCCTGGAGGTCCGGGATCTTAAGTACTGAAGCTTTCTTT
TRBJ2-3	.	.	TRBV5-6	CASSFVLRTDTQYF	TGTGCCAGCAGCTTCGTCCTTCGCACAGATACGCAGTATTTT